Sequencing of this T cell receptor beta chain was carried out in a study of T cells expressing NK-cell markers. Study-level results: CD8+ T cells in 5 or 6 donors included dominant NKG2C+ clonotypes at roughly 1.0-7.5%.

Template switching by 5'RACE with UMIs generated the TCR beta cDNA. TCRdb reworked the 5' RACE reads into one entry per CDR3 protein, no DNA. This sample's clone table lists a few hundred thousand distinct CDR3 sequences. There are 15 residues in the CDR3. Germline loops: CDR1 SNHLY, CDR2 FYNNEI. As for this clonotype: No antigen is known for it.

The receptor was isolated from a man aged 18-70 years in good health. The chain joins TRBV2 to TRBJ2-3; TCRdb's D call, TRBD1, is unchecked because there is no DNA. Input material: blood T cells: a sorted CD56 or NKG2C T cell subset, CD4+ or CD8+ T cells, or bulk PBMC T cells (not recorded which). CDR3 protein: CASNKMGGLTDTQYF.